This TCR beta chain was observed in a study of spatial heterogeneity in lung cancer. On the study more broadly: More beta-chain than alpha-chain sequences were consistently detected.

The sample's time point: blood at routine non-recurrence follow-up after resection. Whole RNA, which was extracted from tumor, nontumor lung tissue or frozen PBMC, was sequenced without any cell sorting. The CDR3 consists of 14 residues. Germline V gene lookup returns CDR1 MNHEY and CDR2 SMNVEV (reference sequence). The V gene lost 1 base and the J gene lost 5 bases, with 9 bases spanning the gap. A unique molecular identifier was attached to every TCR cDNA molecule. Each CDR3 protein gets one entry after TCRdb re-called the 5' RACE reads with MiXCR. The data show some 120,000 distinct CDR3 sequences, 12% seen once. This clonotype has a count of ten or more.

The TCR comes from a male donor with early-stage non-small cell lung cancer. This sequence joins TRBV27 and TRBJ1-5, with D perhaps matching TRBD1 (6 bases). Sequenced material: PBMCs, taken at follow-up. CDR3 sequence (DNA): TGTGCCAGCAGTTTATACAGGGACTATCAGCCCCAGCATTTT. It encodes CASSLYRDYQPQHF.